One sample yielded the 10 T cell receptor beta chains listed below, sequenced in a study of blood T cell repertoires in COVID-19. Sequenced by immunoSEQ multiplex PCR; TCRdb stores in-frame clones only, minus some. The repertoire includes around 230,000 clones, 83% of them detected once, and approximately 2.6% sits in the top ten. The sample was peripheral blood. The receptors were gathered from a woman in her 70s with active or convalescent COVID-19.

This chain uses TRBV10-3 with TRBJ2-1; D unresolved. Germline V gene sequence: CDR1 ENHRY, CDR2 SYGVKD. This CDR3 has 13 amino acids. V was clipped by 2 bases and J by 5 bases, with 7 bases between them. The CDR3 here is CAISEQHNNEQFF. For the CDR3, the DNA is TGTGCCATCAGTGAGCAACACAACAATGAGCAGTTCTTC.

This chain uses TRBV27 with TRBJ1-5; no reliable D call. Germline values: CDR1 MNHEY, CDR2 SMNVEV (reference sequence). Trimming removed 8 bases from V and 4 bases from J, with 12 bases in between. This CDR3 has 13 amino acids. CDR3 DNA sequence: TGTGCCAGCTCTCCGGGTCGTAATCAGCCCCAGCATTTT. This translates into CASSPGRNQPQHF.

The gene calls are TRBV28 and TRBJ2-7; no clear D. The CDR3 totals 14 residues. Germline V gene sequence: CDR1 MDHEN, CDR2 SYDVKM. The V end was cut by 4 bases, the J end by 0 bases, with 10 bases between. The CDR3 is CASSSPGSSYEQYF. The CDR3 region has the DNA TGTGCCAGCAGTTCCCCCGGTTCCTCCTACGAGCAGTACTTC.

This chain joins TRBV6-4 and TRBJ1-6; 9 bases match TRBD1. The CDR3 has 15 residues. Germline V gives CDR1 MRHNA, CDR2 SNTAGT. V lost 3 bases, J lost 9 bases, and 6 bases stayed unmatched. CDR3 bases: TGTGCCAGCAGTGAACAGGGGGCGAACACTTCACCCCTCCACTTT. This encodes CASSEQGANTSPLHF.

The chain couples TRBV18 to TRBJ1-3; tentative D call: TRBD1 (5 bases). Germline V gene lookup returns CDR1 KGHSH and CDR2 LQKENI. This CDR3 contains 19 residues. Trimming removed 0 bases from V and 0 bases from J, with 18 bases in between. CDR3 nucleotide sequence: TGTGCCAGCTCACCACCGTCTGGTTGGACACTTAACTCTGGAAACACCATATATTTT. Its protein is CASSPPSGWTLNSGNTIYF.

V and J are TRBV28 and TRBJ2-7, with 10 bases fitting TRBD2. CDR1 and CDR2 (germline): MDHEN, SYDVKM. J was trimmed by 5 bases and V by 2 bases; bases with no gene match: 24. The CDR3 covers 21 residues. This CDR3 is CASSLLRGSSGSLRALNEQYF. CDR3 DNA: TGTGCCAGCAGTTTACTCCGGGGGTCTAGCGGGAGCCTACGCGCCCTTAACGAGCAGTACTTC.

This clone was seen a few times. The genes are TRBV3-1 (or the pseudogene TRBV3-2) and TRBJ2-7; 7 positions agree with TRBD1. The CDR3 is made up of 15 amino acids. The junction had 5 bases not matched to a gene; V was cut back by 0 bases and J by 3 bases. Per the germline V gene, CDR1 is LGHDT and CDR2 is YNNKEL (reference sequence). This CDR3 reads CASSQEADRSYEQYF. CDR3 DNA sequence: TGTGCCAGCAGCCAAGAAGCGGACAGGAGCTACGAGCAGTACTTC.

The chain employs TRBV12-3 or TRBV12-4 and TRBJ1-1; 9 bases map to TRBD1. Losses at the gene ends were 5 bases for V and 6 bases for J; bases not matched to a gene: 4. This CDR3 region has 13 residues. The CDR3 reads CASSIGTGPEAFF. The CDR3 DNA sequence: TGTGCCAGCAGTATAGGGACAGGGCCTGAAGCTTTCTTT.

This chain links TRBV6-5 with TRBJ2-2; 7 bases are shared with TRBD2. Germline V gene sequence: CDR1 MNHEY, CDR2 SVGAGI. Trimming cost V 8 bases and J 1 base; bases outside gene matches: 4. This CDR3 spans 14 amino acids. CDR3 residues: CASGERGNTGELFF. As DNA, the CDR3 is TGTGCCAGCGGGGAGCGGGGGAACACCGGGGAGCTGTTTTTT.

This clone was seen just once. The rearrangement links TRBV18 to TRBJ2-1; 15 nucleotides agree with TRBD2. The CDR3 is 16 amino acids. V gave up 6 bases and J gave up 9 bases; unmatched junction bases: 9. Germline V gene data show CDR1 as KGHSH and CDR2 as LQKENI. The CDR3 nucleotides are TGTGCCAGCTCGCCAGGGACTAGCGGGGGGTACGGTGAGCAGTTCTTC. This codes for CASSPGTSGGYGEQFF.